The 18 T cell receptor beta chains listed next were all sequenced from one sample in a study of T cell clones after liver transplantation. Here immunoSEQ multiplex PCR was the method, and the copy in TCRdb shows in-frame clones only, minus some. The data show around 110,000 clones, approximately 90% seen once. Sequencing used CD4+ T cells from blood, obtained 12 months after liver transplant. These receptor sequences come from a human patient who received a liver transplant. Among the T cells, some may be from the graft donor.

The chain employs TRBV6-1 and TRBJ1-5; a weak D match, TRBD1 (5 bases). The V gene's germline CDR1 is MNHNS and CDR2 SASEGT. This CDR3 has 12 amino acids. Trimming cost V 6 bases and J 7 bases, with 10 bases left between them. The CDR3 protein is CASSGTVQPQHF. The CDR3 DNA sequence: TGTGCCAGCAGCGGGACCGTACAGCCCCAGCATTTT.

DNA for the CDR3: TGTGCCAGCAGCTCAGGGAACACCGGGGAGCTGTTTTTT. Translating gives CASSSGNTGELFF. V gene TRBV2 combines with J gene TRBJ2-2; D unclear. V shed 6 bases and J shed 1 base, with 6 bases lying between them. The CDR3 is made up of 13 amino acids. Germline V CDR1 and CDR2: SNHLY, FYNNEI.

This rearrangement joins TRBV27 to TRBJ2-1; unclear D gene. Germline V gives CDR1 MNHEY, CDR2 SMNVEV (reference sequence). This CDR3 has 13 residues. The ends were cut back, 8 bases at V and 0 bases at J, with 8 bases in the middle. CDR3 sequence reads: CASSMGSYNEQFF. CDR3 in DNA: TGTGCCAGCTCCATGGGCTCCTACAATGAGCAGTTCTTC.

The J gene is TRBJ2-3, the V gene TRBV18, with 8 bases fitting TRBD2. Looked up from germline, CDR1 is KGHSH and CDR2 is LQKENI. The CDR3 consists of 16 residues. V shed 0 bases, J shed 1 base, and the junction held 3 bases outside the gene matches. CDR3 DNA sequence: TGTGCCAGCTCACCACCTCTAGCGGGTGGCACAGATACGCAGTATTTT. It encodes CASSPPLAGGTDTQYF.

The rearrangement joins TRBV7-6 to TRBJ2-5; 7 nucleotides match TRBD2. The V and J ends lost 1 base and 6 bases, in that order; junction bases with no gene match: 14. The CDR3 spans 17 residues. Germline V gene lookup returns CDR1 SGHVS and CDR2 FNYEAQ. CDR3 coding DNA: TGTGCCAGCAGCTTAGTCTTGCCTAGCGCGGGGGATAAGACCCAGTACTTC. This codes for CASSLVLPSAGDKTQYF. The full variable domain, rest sourced from reference TRBV7-6 and TRBJ2-5, is GAGVSQSPRYKVTKRGQDVALRCDPISGHVSLYWYRQALGQGPEFLTYFNYEAQQDKSGLPNDRFSAERPEGSISTLTIQRTEQRDSAMYRCASSLVLPSAGDKTQYFGPGTRLLVL.

This chain links TRBV2 with TRBJ2-5; D is unclear. V was shortened by 0 bases and J by 2 bases, with 10 bases between the two germline ends. Per the germline V gene, CDR1 is SNHLY and CDR2 is FYNNEI. The CDR3 covers 15 residues. The chain's CDR3 is CASSEALGFQETQYF. DNA of the CDR3: TGTGCCAGCAGTGAAGCGCTTGGATTTCAAGAGACCCAGTACTTC.

This chain joins TRBV28 and TRBJ1-2, with TRBD1 matching 8 bases. CDR3 length: 15 residues. Germline CDR1 reads MDHEN; CDR2 reads SYDVKM. J gave up 3 bases and V 3 bases, and 6 bases lay outside the gene matches. The chain's CDR3 is CASSFLDRDDYGYTF. In nucleotides, the CDR3 is TGTGCCAGCAGTTTCCTGGACAGGGATGACTATGGCTACACCTTC.

The chain links TRBV4-1 to TRBJ2-7; 7 bases are a match to TRBD1. CDR3 size: 14 residues. V was clipped by 2 bases and J by 6 bases; unmatched bases: 7. Germline assignment: CDR1 MGHRA and CDR2 YSYEKL. CDR3 in amino acids: CASSQPNRGPEQYF. The DNA for the CDR3 is TGCGCCAGCAGCCAACCCAACAGGGGACCCGAGCAGTACTTC.

The V and J genes are TRBV7-2 and TRBJ1-1; possibly TRBD1 for D (5 bases). Trimming removed 6 bases at V and 0 bases at J, with 11 bases between. The CDR3 has 14 amino acids. Germline V gives CDR1 SGHTA, CDR2 FQGNSA. The CDR3 DNA reads as TGTGCCAGCAGGACCGGGACGGTGAACACTGAAGCTTTCTTT. Residues: CASRTGTVNTEAFF.

V gene TRBV4-1 combines with J gene TRBJ2-7; D is possibly TRBD2 (6 bases). The V and J ends lost 0 bases and 0 bases respectively, with 18 bases between them. Germline V gene sequence: CDR1 MGHRA, CDR2 YSYEKL. The CDR3 loop spans 18 amino acids. The CDR3 sequence: CASSQDPPSETSSYEQYF. DNA for the CDR3: TGCGCCAGCAGCCAAGACCCCCCTAGCGAAACCAGCTCCTACGAGCAGTACTTC.

V is TRBV18 and J is TRBJ1-5; 8 bases line up with TRBD1. The CDR3 is 15 residues long. V lost 6 bases, J lost 2 bases, and 6 bases stayed unmatched. Looked up from germline, CDR1 is KGHSH and CDR2 is LQKENI. The CDR3 loop reads CASSSDRGGNQPQHF. The CDR3 DNA sequence: TGTGCCAGCTCCTCAGACAGGGGTGGCAATCAGCCCCAGCATTTT.

The gene calls are TRBV4-1 and TRBJ1-4; the D gene is possibly TRBD1 (5 bases). The CDR3 extends over 15 amino acids. The germline V gene has CDR1 MGHRA and CDR2 YSYEKL. Deletions cut 0 bases from V and 9 bases from J, with 14 bases between. Here the CDR3 reads CASSQEGGRDKKLFF. CDR3 nucleotide sequence: TGCGCCAGCAGCCAAGAGGGGGGACGAGATAAAAAACTGTTTTTT.

The chain uses TRBV2 and TRBJ2-1; no clear D gene. CDR1 SNHLY and CDR2 FYNNEI come from the germline V gene. This CDR3 spans 16 amino acids. V was shortened by 7 bases and J by 5 bases, with 21 bases between the two germline ends. The CDR3 nucleotides are TGTGCCAGCACCCCCCAGTGGAAATCGACGAACAATGAGCAGTTCTTC. Translated: CASTPQWKSTNNEQFF.

This chain links TRBV30 with TRBJ2-5, with unresolved D. CDR3 size: 11 residues. Germline V gives CDR1 GTSNPN, CDR2 SVGIG (reference sequence). Trimming removed 2 bases at V and 4 bases at J, with 5 bases between. CDR3 sequence reads: CAWSTRETQYF. The CDR3 DNA reads as TGTGCCTGGAGTACCCGAGAGACCCAGTACTTC.

The gene calls are TRBV19 and TRBJ1-2; 12 positions agree with TRBD1. Germline-derived CDR1 and CDR2 are LNHDA and SQIVND (reference sequence). The V and J ends lost 8 bases and 3 bases, in that order; junction bases with no gene match: 4. The CDR3 consists of 14 residues. CDR3 protein: CASRGQGAYYGYTF. The CDR3 DNA sequence: TGTGCCAGTCGGGGACAGGGGGCTTACTATGGCTACACCTTC.

The chain uses TRBV19 and TRBJ1-1; 7 bases agree with TRBD1. V was pared by 5 bases and J by 6 bases, with 9 bases of the junction left unmatched. This CDR3 is built from 14 residues. Germline V lookup: CDR1 LNHDA, CDR2 SQIVND (reference sequence). CDR3 coding DNA: TGTGCCAGTAGTCCTCTACAGGGGAGCCCTGAAGCTTTCTTT. Protein sequence: CASSPLQGSPEAFF.

The chain links TRBV9 to TRBJ2-3; D possibly uses TRBD1 or TRBD2 (5 bases each). The CDR3 has 14 residues. Trimming pared 2 bases from V and 1 base from J, leaving 8 bases between. Germline assignment: CDR1 SGDLS and CDR2 YYNGEE. CDR3 coding DNA: TGTGCCAGCAGCGTGGTGGGGGGCACAGATACGCAGTATTTT. Its protein product is CASSVVGGTDTQYF.

CDR3 DNA: TGCGCCAGCAGCTTGGTATTACAGGGCCAAATGAACACTGAAGCTTTCTTT. Translated, it gives CASSLVLQGQMNTEAFF. This sequence joins TRBV5-1 and TRBJ1-1; a possible D gene is TRBD1 (6 bases). Germline assignment: CDR1 SGHRS and CDR2 YFSETQ. V lost 0 bases and J lost 0, with 15 bases in between. This CDR3 has 17 residues. Full variable domain (outside the CDR3, taken from reference TRBV5-1 and TRBJ1-1): KAGVTQTPRYLIKTRGQQVTLSCSPISGHRSVSWYQQTPGQGLQFLFEYFSETQRNKGNFPGRFSGRQFSNSRSEMNVSTLELGDSALYLCASSLVLQGQMNTEAFFGQGTRLTVV.